This T cell receptor beta chain was documented in a study of blood T cell repertoires in COVID-19. The overall study: Sources were T cells, B-cell-depleted T cells, or PBMCs; the material itself was cDNA or gDNA.

Recovered participants had two consecutive negative NP/OP PCR tests, healthcare professional clearance, or symptom resolution. The CDR3 totals 19 residues. Germline values: CDR1 SGDLS, CDR2 YYNGEE. The V gene end was trimmed by 3 bases and the J gene end by 6 bases; junction bases not matched to a gene: 12. Data came from immunoSEQ multiplex PCR; TCRdb stores just in-frame clones and leaves some out. The sample comprises under 300,000 clones, over 75% of which are singletons, and roughly a sixth rests with the top ten. This clonotype originated in a man aged 18 to 35 who had recovered from COVID-19. The chain has TRBV9 and TRBJ2-2; the match to TRBD2 covers 15 bases. Sequences were obtained from PBMCs or T cells enriched from blood (not recorded which). The CDR3 sequence: CASSAGLAGGGVFPGELFF. The CDR3 DNA is TGTGCCAGCAGCGCGGGACTAGCGGGAGGAGGGGTTTTCCCCGGGGAGCTGTTTTTT.